The sequence of this TCR beta chain was determined in a study of a mutant IDH1 vaccine in newly diagnosed glioma. At the level of the study: Patients previously underwent radiotherapy, temozolomide, or both, and most underwent both. Study-wide findings and caveats: Changes in the top peripheral T cell clonotypes seemingly had no bearing on pseudoprogression.

Assay: immunoSEQ multiplex PCR; the TCRdb copy retains only in-frame clones and omits some. Of roughly 25,000 clones listed, approximately 89% are singletons. Indicated time point: baseline, week 1 (first vaccination visit). As to treatment: pre-vaccination baseline after standard-of-care therapy. The astrocytomas were IDH1-mutant, ATRX-negative, and WHO grade 3 or 4. The CDR3 consists of 15 residues. From germline, CDR1 is SEHNR and CDR2 FQNEAQ (reference sequence). Trimming removed 1 base at V and 2 bases at J, with 9 bases between. With respect to this clone: Antigen: not known.

The J gene is TRBJ2-1, the V gene TRBV7-9; maybe TRBD1 (6 bases). This sequence was found in a man under 40 with glioma. The sample here was PBMCs, taken from a glioma patient treated with radiotherapy, temozolomide or both. CDR3 in amino acids: CASSLDRVPYNEQFF. CDR3 coding DNA: TGTGCCAGCAGCTTAGACAGGGTGCCCTACAATGAGCAGTTCTTC.